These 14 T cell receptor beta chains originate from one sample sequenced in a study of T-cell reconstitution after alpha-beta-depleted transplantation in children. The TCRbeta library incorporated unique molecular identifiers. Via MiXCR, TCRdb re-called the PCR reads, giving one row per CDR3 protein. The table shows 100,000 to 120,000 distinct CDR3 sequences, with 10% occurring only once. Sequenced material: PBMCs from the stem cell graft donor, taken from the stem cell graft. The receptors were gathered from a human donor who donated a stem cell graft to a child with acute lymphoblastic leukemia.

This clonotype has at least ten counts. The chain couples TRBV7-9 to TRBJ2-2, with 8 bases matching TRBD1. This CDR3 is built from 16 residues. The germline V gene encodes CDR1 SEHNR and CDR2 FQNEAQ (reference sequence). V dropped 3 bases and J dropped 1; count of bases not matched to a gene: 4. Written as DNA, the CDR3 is TGTGCCAGCAGCTTTCCGGGGACAGGGAACACCGGGGAGCTGTTTTTT. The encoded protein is CASSFPGTGNTGELFF.

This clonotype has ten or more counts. The DNA of the CDR3 is TGCAGCGTCGACCTCGGCTCCTACGAGCAGTACTTC. It yields the protein CSVDLGSYEQYF. V usage is TRBV29-1 and J usage is TRBJ2-7; no clear D gene. Germline CDR1 is SQVTM and CDR2 is ANQGSEA. Deletions cut 6 bases from V and 0 bases from J, with 9 bases between. This CDR3 is 12 amino acids long.

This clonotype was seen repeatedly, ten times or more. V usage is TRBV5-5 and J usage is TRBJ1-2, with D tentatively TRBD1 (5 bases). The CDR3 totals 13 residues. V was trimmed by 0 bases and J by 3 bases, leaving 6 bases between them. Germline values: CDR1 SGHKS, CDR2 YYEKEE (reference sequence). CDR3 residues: CASSLGDYYGYTF. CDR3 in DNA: TGTGCCAGCAGCTTGGGGGACTACTATGGCTACACCTTC. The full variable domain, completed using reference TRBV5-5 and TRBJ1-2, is DAGVTQSPTHLIKTRGQQVTLRCSPISGHKSVSWYQQVLGQGPQFIFQYYEKEERGRGNFPDRFSARQFPNYSSELNVNALLLGDSALYLCASSLGDYYGYTFGSGTRLTVV.

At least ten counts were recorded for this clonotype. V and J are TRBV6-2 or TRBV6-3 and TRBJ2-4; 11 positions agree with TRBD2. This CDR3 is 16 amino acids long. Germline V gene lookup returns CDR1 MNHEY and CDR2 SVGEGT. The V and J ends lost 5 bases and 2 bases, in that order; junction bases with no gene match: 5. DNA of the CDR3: TGTGCCAGCAGTCTAACTAGCGGGAGTACCAAAAACATTCAGTACTTC. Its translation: CASSLTSGSTKNIQYF.

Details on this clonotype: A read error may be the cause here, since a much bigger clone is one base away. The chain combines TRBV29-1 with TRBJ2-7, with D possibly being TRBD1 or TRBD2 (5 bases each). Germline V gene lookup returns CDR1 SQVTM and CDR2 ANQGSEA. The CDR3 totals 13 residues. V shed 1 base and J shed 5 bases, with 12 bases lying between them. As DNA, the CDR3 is TGCAGCGTTGAAGCCCTAGAGGGGCACGAGCAGTACTTC. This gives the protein CSVEALEGHEQYF.

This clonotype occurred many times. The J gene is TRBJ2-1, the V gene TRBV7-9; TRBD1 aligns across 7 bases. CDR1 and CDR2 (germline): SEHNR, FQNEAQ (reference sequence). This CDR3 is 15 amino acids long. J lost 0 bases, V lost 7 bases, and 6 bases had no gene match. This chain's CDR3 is CASTGTEGSYNEQFF. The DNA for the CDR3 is TGTGCCAGCACCGGGACAGAGGGCTCCTACAATGAGCAGTTCTTC.

As DNA, the CDR3 is TGCGCCAGCAGCCGGGTAGAGTCTGGGGCCAACGTCCTGACTTTC. This translates into CASSRVESGANVLTF. This chain joins TRBV5-1 and TRBJ2-6; the D is unclear. Germline assignment: CDR1 SGHRS and CDR2 YFSETQ. The CDR3 has 15 amino acids. Trimming cost V 4 bases and J 1 base, with 9 bases left between them.

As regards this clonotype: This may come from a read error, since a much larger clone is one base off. The CDR3 nucleotides are TGTGCCAGCAGCCAGAACACCGGGGAGCTGTTTTTT. Amino acid sequence: CASSQNTGELFF. The V call is TRBV9, the J call TRBJ2-2; D remains unclear. The V gene's germline CDR1 is SGDLS and CDR2 YYNGEE. The CDR3 is 12 residues long. V lost 4 bases and J lost 1, with 2 bases in between.

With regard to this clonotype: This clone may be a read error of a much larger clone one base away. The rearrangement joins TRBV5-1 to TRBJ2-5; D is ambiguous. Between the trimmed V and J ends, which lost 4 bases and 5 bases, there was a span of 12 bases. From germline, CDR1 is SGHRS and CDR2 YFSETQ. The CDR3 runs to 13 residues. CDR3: CASSLTWVETQYF. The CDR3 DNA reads TGCGCCAGCAGCCTGACATGGGTGGAGACCCAGTACTTC.

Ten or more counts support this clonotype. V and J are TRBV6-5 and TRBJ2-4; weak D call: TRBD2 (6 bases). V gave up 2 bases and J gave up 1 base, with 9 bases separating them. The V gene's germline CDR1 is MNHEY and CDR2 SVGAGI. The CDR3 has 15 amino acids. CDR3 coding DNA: TGTGCCAGCAGTTACGGGCGGGGCGCCAAAAACATTCAGTACTTC. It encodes CASSYGRGAKNIQYF.

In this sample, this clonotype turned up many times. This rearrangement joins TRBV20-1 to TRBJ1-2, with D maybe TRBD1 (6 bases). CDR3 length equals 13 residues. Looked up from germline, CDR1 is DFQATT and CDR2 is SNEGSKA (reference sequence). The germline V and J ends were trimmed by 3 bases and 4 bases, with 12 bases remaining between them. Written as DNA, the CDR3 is TGCAGTGCTAGTGCGACAGGCGTCTATGGCTACACCTTC. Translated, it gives CSASATGVYGYTF.

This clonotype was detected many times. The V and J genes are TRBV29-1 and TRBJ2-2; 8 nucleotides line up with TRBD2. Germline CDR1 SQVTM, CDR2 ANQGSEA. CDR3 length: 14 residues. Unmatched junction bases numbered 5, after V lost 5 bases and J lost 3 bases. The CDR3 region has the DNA TGCAGCGTTAGGCGGGAGGCATACACCGGGGAGCTGTTTTTT. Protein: CSVRREAYTGELFF.

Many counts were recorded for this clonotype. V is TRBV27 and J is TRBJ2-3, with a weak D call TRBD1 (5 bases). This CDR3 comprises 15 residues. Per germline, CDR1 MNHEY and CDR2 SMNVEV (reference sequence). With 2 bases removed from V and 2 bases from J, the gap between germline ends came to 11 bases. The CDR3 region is CASSLGQGHTDTQYF. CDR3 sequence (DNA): TGTGCCAGCAGTTTAGGGCAGGGTCACACAGATACGCAGTATTTT.

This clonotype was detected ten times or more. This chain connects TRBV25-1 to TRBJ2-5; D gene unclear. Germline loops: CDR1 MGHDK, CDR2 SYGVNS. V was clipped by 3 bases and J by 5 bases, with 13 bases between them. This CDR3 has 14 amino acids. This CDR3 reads CASSDRGVLETQYF. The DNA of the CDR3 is TGTGCCAGCAGTGACCGTGGGGTCTTGGAGACCCAGTACTTC.